This T cell receptor beta chain emerged from a study of prognosis after radiotherapy for stage I lung cancer. Each of two time points yielded approximately 6 milliliters of peripheral venous blood. The CDR3 contains 12 residues. CDR1 DFQATT and CDR2 SNEGSKA come from the germline V gene (reference sequence). Trimming took off 6 bases at V and 5 bases at J, with 14 bases between the two ends. Genomic DNA was subjected to two-round multiplex PCR for amplification of TCR beta CDR3. Gene-specific TRBV and TRBJ primers were used in PCR round one. TCRdb processed the multiplex PCR reads anew with MiXCR; each CDR3 protein has one entry. Here the sample spans around 16,000 distinct CDR3 sequences, under 50% being singletons.

The TCR sequence derives from a donor aged 50 or older with non-small cell lung cancer. The sequencing used PBMCs, collected before or after stereotactic body radiation therapy (not recorded which). The genes are TRBV20-1 and TRBJ2-7; D assignment may be TRBD1 or TRBD2 (5 bases each). The DNA of the CDR3 is TGCAGTGCAACCGGGACCCCGGACGAGCAGTACTTC. Residues: CSATGTPDEQYF.